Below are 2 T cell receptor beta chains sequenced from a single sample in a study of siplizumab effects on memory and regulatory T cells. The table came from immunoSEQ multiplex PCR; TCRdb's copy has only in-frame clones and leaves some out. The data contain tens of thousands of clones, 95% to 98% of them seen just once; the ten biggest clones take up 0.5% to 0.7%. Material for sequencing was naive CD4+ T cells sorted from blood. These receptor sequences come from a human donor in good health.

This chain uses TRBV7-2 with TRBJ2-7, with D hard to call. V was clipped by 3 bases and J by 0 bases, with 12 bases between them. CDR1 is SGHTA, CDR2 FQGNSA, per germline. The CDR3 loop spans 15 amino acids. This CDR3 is CASSFQIGPSYEQYF. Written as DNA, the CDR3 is TGTGCCAGCAGCTTTCAGATAGGCCCCTCCTACGAGCAGTACTTC.

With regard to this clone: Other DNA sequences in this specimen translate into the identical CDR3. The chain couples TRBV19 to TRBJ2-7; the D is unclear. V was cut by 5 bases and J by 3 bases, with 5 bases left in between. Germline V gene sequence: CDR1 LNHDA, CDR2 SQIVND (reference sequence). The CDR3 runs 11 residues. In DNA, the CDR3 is TGTGCCAGTAGTCTTGGCTACGAGCAGTACTTC. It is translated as CASSLGYEQYF.